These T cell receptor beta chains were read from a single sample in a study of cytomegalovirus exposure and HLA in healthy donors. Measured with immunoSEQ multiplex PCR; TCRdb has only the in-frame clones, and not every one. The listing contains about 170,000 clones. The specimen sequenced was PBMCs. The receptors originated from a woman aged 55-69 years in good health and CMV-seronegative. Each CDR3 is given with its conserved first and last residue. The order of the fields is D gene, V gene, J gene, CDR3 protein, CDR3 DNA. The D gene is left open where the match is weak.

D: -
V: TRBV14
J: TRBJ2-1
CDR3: CATSAYNEQFF
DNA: TGTGCCACCTCCGCCTACAATGAGCAGTTCTTC

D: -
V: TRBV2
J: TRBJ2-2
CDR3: CASSEVRLANTGELFF
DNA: TGTGCCAGCAGTGAGGTCCGACTAGCGAACACCGGGGAGCTGTTTTTT

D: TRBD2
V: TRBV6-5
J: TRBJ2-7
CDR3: CANSLRLAGHYEQYF
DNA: TGTGCCAACAGTCTACGACTAGCGGGGCACTACGAGCAGTACTTC

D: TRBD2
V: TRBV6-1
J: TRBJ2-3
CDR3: CASSSIAGGTDTQYF
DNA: TGTGCCAGCAGTTCTATAGCGGGAGGCACAGATACGCAGTATTTT

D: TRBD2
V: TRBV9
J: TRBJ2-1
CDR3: CASSRTSGPYNEQFF
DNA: TGTGCCAGCAGCCGTACTAGCGGGCCCTACAATGAGCAGTTCTTC

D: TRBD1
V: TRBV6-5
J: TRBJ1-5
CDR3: CASSKGQGLNQPQHF
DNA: TGTGCCAGCAGTAAGGGACAGGGCCTCAATCAGCCCCAGCATTTT

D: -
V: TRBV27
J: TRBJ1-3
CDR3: CASSLGGAGNTIYF
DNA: TGTGCCAGCAGTTTAGGAGGGGCTGGAAACACCATATATTTT

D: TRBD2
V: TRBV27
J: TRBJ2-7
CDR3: CASSPILAGGAYKQYF
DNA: TGTGCCAGCAGTCCTATCCTGGCGGGGGGTGCTTATAAGCAGTACTTC

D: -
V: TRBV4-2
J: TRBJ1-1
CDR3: CASSQEGGARRNTEAFF
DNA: TGTGCCAGCAGCCAAGAAGGGGGGGCGCGGAGGAACACTGAAGCTTTCTTT

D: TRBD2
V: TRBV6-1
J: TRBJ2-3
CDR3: CASSEAWRGLTDTQYF
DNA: TGTGCCAGCAGTGAAGCGTGGCGGGGGTTGACAGATACGCAGTATTTT

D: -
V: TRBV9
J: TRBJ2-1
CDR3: CASSVATIPVNEQFF
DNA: TGTGCCAGCAGCGTAGCCACAATCCCTGTAAATGAGCAGTTCTTC

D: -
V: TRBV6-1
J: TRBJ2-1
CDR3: CASSVQGTSYNEQFF
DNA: TGTGCCAGCAGTGTTCAGGGTACGTCCTACAATGAGCAGTTCTTC

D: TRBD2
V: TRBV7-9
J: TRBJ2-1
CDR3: CASSRPGLAAYNEQFF
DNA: TGTGCCAGCAGCCGACCGGGACTAGCGGCCTACAATGAGCAGTTCTTC

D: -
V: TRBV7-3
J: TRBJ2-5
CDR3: CASSSGGWETQYF
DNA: TGTGCCAGCAGCTCGGGCGGGTGGGAGACCCAGTACTTC

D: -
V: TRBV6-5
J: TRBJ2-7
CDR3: CASSARVGTYEQYF
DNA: TGTGCCAGCAGTGCGCGCGTCGGGACCTACGAGCAGTACTTC

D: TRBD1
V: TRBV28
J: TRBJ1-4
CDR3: CASSSRDRQTNEKLFF
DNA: TGTGCCAGCAGTTCCCGGGACAGGCAAACTAATGAAAAACTGTTTTTT

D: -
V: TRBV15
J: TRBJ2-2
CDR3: CATSRLESGELFF
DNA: TGTGCCACCAGCAGACTCGAGAGCGGGGAGCTGTTTTTT

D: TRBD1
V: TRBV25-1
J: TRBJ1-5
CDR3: CASSATGISWPQHF
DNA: TGTGCCAGCAGTGCGACAGGGATATCATGGCCCCAGCATTTT

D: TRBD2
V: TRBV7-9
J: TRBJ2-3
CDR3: CTGVETLAGSASTDTQYF
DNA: TGTACGGGGGTGGAGACTCTAGCGGGAAGTGCTAGCACAGATACGCAGTATTTT

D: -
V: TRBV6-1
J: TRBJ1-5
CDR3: CASSKTGSHNQPQHF
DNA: TGTGCCAGCAGTAAGACAGGATCCCACAATCAGCCCCAGCATTTT

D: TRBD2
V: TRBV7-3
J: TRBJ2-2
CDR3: CASGLFSGNWNTGELFF
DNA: TGTGCCAGCGGTCTTTTTAGCGGGAATTGGAACACCGGGGAGCTGTTTTTT

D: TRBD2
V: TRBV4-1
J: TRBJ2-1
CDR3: CASSQGLAGGLHNEQFF
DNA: TGCGCCAGCAGCCAAGGGCTAGCGGGGGGCCTACACAATGAGCAGTTCTTC

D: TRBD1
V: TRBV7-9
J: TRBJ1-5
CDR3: CASSWTGEQPQHF
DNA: TGTGCCAGCAGCTGGACAGGGGAACAGCCCCAGCATTTT

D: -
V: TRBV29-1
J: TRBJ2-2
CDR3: CSVGSGAVGELFF
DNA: TGCAGCGTTGGTTCAGGGGCGGTCGGGGAGCTGTTTTTT

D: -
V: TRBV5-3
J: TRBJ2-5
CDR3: CARSLAIGRDQETQYF
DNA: TGTGCCAGAAGCTTGGCTATCGGGCGGGACCAAGAGACCCAGTACTTC

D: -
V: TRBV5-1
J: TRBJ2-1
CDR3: CASSLAAGSYNEQFF
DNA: TGCGCCAGCAGCTTGGCAGCGGGCTCCTACAATGAGCAGTTCTTC